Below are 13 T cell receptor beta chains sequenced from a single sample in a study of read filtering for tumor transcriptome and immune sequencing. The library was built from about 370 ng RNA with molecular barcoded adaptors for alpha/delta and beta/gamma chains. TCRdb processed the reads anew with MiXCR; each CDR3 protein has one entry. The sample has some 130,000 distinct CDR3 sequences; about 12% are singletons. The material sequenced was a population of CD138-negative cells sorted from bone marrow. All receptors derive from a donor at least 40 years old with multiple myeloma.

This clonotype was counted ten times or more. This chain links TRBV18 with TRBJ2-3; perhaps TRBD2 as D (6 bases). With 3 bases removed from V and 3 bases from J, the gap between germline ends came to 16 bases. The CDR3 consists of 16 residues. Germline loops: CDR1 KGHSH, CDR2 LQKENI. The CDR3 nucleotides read TGTGCCAGCTCACCCCTCCAACTAGCCGAAACAGATACGCAGTATTTT. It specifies CASSPLQLAETDTQYF.

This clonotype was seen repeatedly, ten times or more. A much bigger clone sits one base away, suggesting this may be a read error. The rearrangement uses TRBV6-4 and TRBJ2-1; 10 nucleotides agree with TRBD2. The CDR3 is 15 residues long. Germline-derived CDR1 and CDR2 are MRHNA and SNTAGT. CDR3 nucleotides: TGTGCCAGCAGTGAGAAGCGGGAGGGCTACTATGAGCAGTTCTTC. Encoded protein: CASSEKREGYYEQFF.

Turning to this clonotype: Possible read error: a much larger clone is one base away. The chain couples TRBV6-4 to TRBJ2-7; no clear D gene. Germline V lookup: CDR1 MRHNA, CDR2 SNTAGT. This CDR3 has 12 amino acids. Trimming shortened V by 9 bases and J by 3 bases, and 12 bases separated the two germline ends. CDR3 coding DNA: TGTGCCAGAGGGCCGACCCTCTACGAGCAGTACTTC. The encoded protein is CARGPTLYEQYF.

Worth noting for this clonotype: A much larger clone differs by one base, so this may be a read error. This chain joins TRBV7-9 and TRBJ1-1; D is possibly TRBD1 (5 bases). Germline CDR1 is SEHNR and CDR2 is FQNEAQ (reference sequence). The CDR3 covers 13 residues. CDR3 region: CAGSWAGGTEAFF. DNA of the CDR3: TGTGCCGGCAGCTGGGCTGGGGGAACTGAAGCTTTCTTT.

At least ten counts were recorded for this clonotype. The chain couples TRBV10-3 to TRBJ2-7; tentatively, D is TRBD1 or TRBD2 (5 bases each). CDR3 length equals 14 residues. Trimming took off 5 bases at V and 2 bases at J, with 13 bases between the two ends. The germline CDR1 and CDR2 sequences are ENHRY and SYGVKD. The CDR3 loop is CAISPGTAPYEQYF. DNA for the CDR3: TGTGCCATCAGTCCTGGGACGGCACCCTACGAGCAGTACTTC.

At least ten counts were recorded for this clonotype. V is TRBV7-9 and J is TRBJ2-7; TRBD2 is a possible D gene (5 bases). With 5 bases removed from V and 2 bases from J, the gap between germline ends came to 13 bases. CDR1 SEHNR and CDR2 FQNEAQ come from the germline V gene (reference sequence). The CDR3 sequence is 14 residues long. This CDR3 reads CASSRRGEAYEQYF. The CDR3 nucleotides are TGTGCCAGCAGCCGCCGGGGAGAAGCCTACGAGCAGTACTTC.

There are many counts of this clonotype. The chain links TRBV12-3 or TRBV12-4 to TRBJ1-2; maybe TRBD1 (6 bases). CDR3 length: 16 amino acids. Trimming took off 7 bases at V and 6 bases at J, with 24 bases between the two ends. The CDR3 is CASTKGGSPELHGYTF. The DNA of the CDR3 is TGTGCCAGCACCAAGGGGGGCTCACCGGAGCTCCATGGCTACACCTTC.

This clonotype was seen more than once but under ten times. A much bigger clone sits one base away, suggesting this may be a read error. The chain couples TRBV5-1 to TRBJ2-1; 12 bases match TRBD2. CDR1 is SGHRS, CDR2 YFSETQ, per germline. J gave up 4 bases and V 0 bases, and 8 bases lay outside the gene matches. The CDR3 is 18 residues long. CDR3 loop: CASSLALAGGVEYNEQFF. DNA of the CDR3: TGCGCCAGCAGCTTGGCACTAGCGGGAGGCGTCGAATACAATGAGCAGTTCTTC.

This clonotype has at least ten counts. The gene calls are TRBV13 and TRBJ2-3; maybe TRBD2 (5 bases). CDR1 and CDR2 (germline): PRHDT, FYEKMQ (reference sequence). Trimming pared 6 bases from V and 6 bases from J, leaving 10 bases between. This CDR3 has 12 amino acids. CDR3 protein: CASSARADTQYF. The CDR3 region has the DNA TGTGCCAGCAGTGCGCGGGCCGATACGCAGTATTTT.

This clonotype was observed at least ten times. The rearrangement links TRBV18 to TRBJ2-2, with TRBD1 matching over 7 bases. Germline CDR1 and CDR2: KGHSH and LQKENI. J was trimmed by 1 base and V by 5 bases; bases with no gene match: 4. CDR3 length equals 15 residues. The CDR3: CASSSGTVNTGELFF. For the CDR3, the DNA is TGTGCCAGCTCATCCGGGACAGTGAACACCGGGGAGCTGTTTTTT.

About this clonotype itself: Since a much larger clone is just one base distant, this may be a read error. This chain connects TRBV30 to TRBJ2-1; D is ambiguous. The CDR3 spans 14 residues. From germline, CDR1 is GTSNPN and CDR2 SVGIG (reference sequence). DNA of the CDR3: TGTGCCCGGAGTGGGGTTTCCGGCACCAATGAGCAGTTCTTC. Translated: CARSGVSGTNEQFF.

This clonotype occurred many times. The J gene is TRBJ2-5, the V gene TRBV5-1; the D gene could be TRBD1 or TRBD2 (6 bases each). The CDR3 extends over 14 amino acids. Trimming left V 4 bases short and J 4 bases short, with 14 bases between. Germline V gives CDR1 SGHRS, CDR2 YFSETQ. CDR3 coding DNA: TGCGCCAGCAGCGGGGGGCAGTTCCGAGAGACCCAGTACTTC. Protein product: CASSGGQFRETQYF.

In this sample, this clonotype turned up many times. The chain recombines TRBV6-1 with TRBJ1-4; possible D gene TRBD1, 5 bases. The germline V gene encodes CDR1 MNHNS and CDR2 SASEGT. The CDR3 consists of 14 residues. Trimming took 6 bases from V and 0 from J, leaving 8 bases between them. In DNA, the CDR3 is TGTGCCAGCAGCCGGACATCAACTAATGAAAAACTGTTTTTT. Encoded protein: CASSRTSTNEKLFF.